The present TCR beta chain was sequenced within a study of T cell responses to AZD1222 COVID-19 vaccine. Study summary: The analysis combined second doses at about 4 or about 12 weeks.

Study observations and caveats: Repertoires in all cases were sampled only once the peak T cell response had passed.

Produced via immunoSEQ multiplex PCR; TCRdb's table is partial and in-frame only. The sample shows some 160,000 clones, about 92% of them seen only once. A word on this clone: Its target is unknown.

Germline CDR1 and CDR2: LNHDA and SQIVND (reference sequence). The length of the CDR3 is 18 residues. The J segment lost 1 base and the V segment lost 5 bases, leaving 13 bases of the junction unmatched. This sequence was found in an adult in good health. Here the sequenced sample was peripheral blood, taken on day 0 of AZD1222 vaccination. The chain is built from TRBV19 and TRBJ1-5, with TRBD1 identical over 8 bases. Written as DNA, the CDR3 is TGTGCCAGTAGTCCCGGACAGGGTCAAAGACTGAGCAATCAGCCCCAGCATTTT. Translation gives CASSPGQGQRLSNQPQHF.